Detailed here is one TCR beta chain. Its specificity is not known. The data stem from a study of cytomegalovirus exposure and HLA in healthy donors. This CDR3 is 15 amino acids long. Per germline, CDR1 MNHEY and CDR2 SMNVEV (reference sequence). With 3 bases clipped from V and 4 bases from J, the junction kept 4 bases outside the gene matches. Study-level points and caveats: Apparent HLA restriction characterized most CMV-associated TCR beta chains in a later analysis. Researchers reported in a later analysis that a missense DCLRE1C variant was tied to TCR beta V- and J-gene trimming.

The study ran its PCR with 60 Vbeta and 13 Jbeta primers. This table comes from immunoSEQ multiplex PCR, and its TCRdb copy is limited to in-frame clones, with some not included. The sample shows about 160,000 clones, 60% to 80% of them seen only once. The source material was PBMCs. This receptor was obtained from a man aged 30 to 39 in good health and CMV-seropositive. This sequence joins TRBV27 and TRBJ1-5; TRBD1 matches at 9 bases. The CDR3 coding sequence is TGTGCCAGCAGTTTTAGAGGGACAGGGAATCAGCCCCAGCATTTT. As protein: CASSFRGTGNQPQHF.